Listed below are T cell receptor beta chains from one sample, sequenced in a study of PD-1 blockade in classical Hodgkin lymphoma. Data came from immunoSEQ multiplex PCR; TCRdb stores just in-frame clones and leaves some out. The sample has just over 25,000 clones, around 86% seen once. The input for sequencing was peripheral blood mononuclear cells (PBMCs), taken at baseline. These receptors were collected from a human donor with classical Hodgkin lymphoma. CDR3s include the opening cysteine and the closing phenylalanine or tryptophan. The D gene is left open where the match is weak. The listing skips clone size in some rows; elsewhere it reads once, few, many or a size class.

D gene: .; J gene: TRBJ2-7; V gene: TRBV5-1; clone size: .; CDR3 protein: CASSLEGQVSYEQYF; CDR3 DNA: TGCGCCAGCAGCTTGGAGGGTCAGGTCTCCTACGAGCAGTACTTC
D gene: TRBD2; J gene: TRBJ2-5; V gene: TRBV7-2; clone size: .; CDR3 protein: CASSLVGGSQETQYF; CDR3 DNA: TGTGCCAGCAGCTTAGTGGGGGGGTCACAAGAGACCCAGTACTTC
D gene: .; J gene: TRBJ1-1; V gene: TRBV7-9; clone size: .; CDR3 protein: CASRGAGPQGNTEAFF; CDR3 DNA: TGTGCCAGCAGGGGTGCCGGGCCCCAAGGGAACACTGAAGCTTTCTTT
D gene: .; J gene: TRBJ1-6; V gene: TRBV6-6; clone size: .; CDR3 protein: CASSHIVGGPDSPLHF; CDR3 DNA: TGTGCCAGCAGTCACATTGTGGGGGGGCCGGATTCACCCCTCCACTTT
D gene: .; J gene: TRBJ1-2; V gene: TRBV19; clone size: .; CDR3 protein: CASSIQGTYYGYTF; CDR3 DNA: TGTGCCAGTAGTATTCAAGGGACATACTATGGCTACACCTTC
D gene: .; J gene: TRBJ2-7; V gene: TRBV5-1; clone size: .; CDR3 protein: CASSLDHRSYEQYF; CDR3 DNA: TGCGCCAGCAGCTTGGACCACCGCTCCTACGAGCAGTACTTC
D gene: .; J gene: TRBJ1-1; V gene: TRBV7-9; clone size: .; CDR3 protein: CASSLAAGLTEAFF; CDR3 DNA: TGTGCCAGCAGCTTAGCGGCAGGGCTCACTGAAGCTTTCTTT
D gene: .; J gene: TRBJ2-7; V gene: TRBV5-1; clone size: .; CDR3 protein: CASSLSRPNPYEQYF; CDR3 DNA: TGCGCCAGCAGTTTAAGTAGGCCAAACCCCTACGAGCAGTACTTC
D gene: TRBD2; J gene: TRBJ2-7; V gene: TRBV27; clone size: .; CDR3 protein: CASSFDGGSYEQYF; CDR3 DNA: TGTGCCAGCAGTTTTGACGGGGGGTCCTACGAGCAGTACTTC
D gene: .; J gene: TRBJ2-7; V gene: TRBV7-9; clone size: .; CDR3 protein: CASSLVRDEQYF; CDR3 DNA: TGTGCCAGCAGCTTAGTTAGGGACGAGCAGTACTTC
D gene: TRBD1; J gene: TRBJ2-1; V gene: TRBV5-1; clone size: .; CDR3 protein: CASSLLQGAVNEQFF; CDR3 DNA: TGCGCCAGCAGCTTGTTACAGGGGGCCGTCAATGAGCAGTTCTTC
D gene: TRBD1; J gene: TRBJ2-2; V gene: TRBV11-3; clone size: .; CDR3 protein: CASSPRGQMAGELFF; CDR3 DNA: TGTGCCAGCAGCCCCAGGGGGCAGATGGCCGGGGAGCTGTTTTTT
D gene: .; J gene: TRBJ1-1; V gene: TRBV7-9; clone size: medium-sized; CDR3 protein: CASSARMGEGEAFF; CDR3 DNA: TGTGCCAGCAGCGCGCGCATGGGGGAGGGAGAAGCTTTCTTT
D gene: TRBD2; J gene: TRBJ2-3; V gene: TRBV7-9; clone size: .; CDR3 protein: CASSLLAGGKTDTQYF; CDR3 DNA: TGTGCCAGCAGCCTACTAGCGGGGGGGAAGACAGATACGCAGTATTTT
D gene: TRBD1; J gene: TRBJ2-3; V gene: TRBV5-1; clone size: once; CDR3 protein: CASSLTGTVGDTQYF; CDR3 DNA: TGCGCCAGCAGCTTAACCGGGACAGTCGGAGATACGCAGTATTTT
D gene: .; J gene: TRBJ2-2; V gene: TRBV7-8; clone size: .; CDR3 protein: CASSYSILVTGELFF; CDR3 DNA: TGTGCCAGCAGCTACAGTATTTTGGTAACCGGGGAGCTGTTTTTT
D gene: .; J gene: TRBJ1-2; V gene: TRBV5-1; clone size: once; CDR3 protein: CASSSGTAYGYTF; CDR3 DNA: TGCGCCAGCAGCTCGGGGACTGCCTATGGCTACACCTTC
D gene: .; J gene: TRBJ2-3; V gene: TRBV12-1; clone size: .; CDR3 protein: CASSFEWEKKWVPPHTQYF; CDR3 DNA: TGTGCCAGCAGCTTTGAGTGGGAAAAAAAGTGGGTGCCCCCGCATACGCAGTATTTT
D gene: .; J gene: TRBJ1-3; V gene: TRBV9; clone size: .; CDR3 protein: CASSVGLGDTIYF; CDR3 DNA: TGTGCCAGCAGCGTAGGGCTCGGAGACACCATATATTTT
D gene: .; J gene: TRBJ2-3; V gene: TRBV27; clone size: .; CDR3 protein: CASSFLLSTDTQYF; CDR3 DNA: TGTGCCAGCAGTTTCCTCTTAAGCACAGATACGCAGTATTTT
D gene: .; J gene: TRBJ1-2; V gene: TRBV6-1; clone size: .; CDR3 protein: CASSARGGEINYGYTF; CDR3 DNA: TGTGCCAGCAGTGCCCGGGGAGGGGAAATTAACTATGGCTACACCTTC
D gene: .; J gene: TRBJ2-2; V gene: TRBV5-1; clone size: .; CDR3 protein: CASSLEVNTGELFF; CDR3 DNA: TGCGCCAGCAGCTTGGAAGTAAACACCGGGGAGCTGTTTTTT
D gene: TRBD2; J gene: TRBJ2-5; V gene: TRBV5-1; clone size: .; CDR3 protein: CASSLSGGIQETQYF; CDR3 DNA: TGCGCCAGCAGCTTGTCCGGGGGGATCCAAGAGACCCAGTACTTC
D gene: .; J gene: TRBJ2-3; V gene: TRBV5-5; clone size: .; CDR3 protein: CASSLVAGGSTDTQYF; CDR3 DNA: TGTGCCAGCAGCTTGGTGGCCGGGGGCAGCACAGATACGCAGTATTTT
D gene: TRBD1; J gene: TRBJ2-7; V gene: TRBV5-1; clone size: once; CDR3 protein: CASTLTDRGVYEQYF; CDR3 DNA: TGCGCCAGCACCCTAACGGACAGGGGAGTTTACGAGCAGTACTTC
D gene: .; J gene: TRBJ1-4; V gene: TRBV21-1; clone size: .; CDR3 protein: CASSKARTGPEKLFF; CDR3 DNA: TGTGCCAGCAGCAAAGCACGGACAGGGCCTGAAAAACTGTTTTTT
D gene: TRBD2; J gene: TRBJ2-3; V gene: TRBV29-1; clone size: .; CDR3 protein: CSATRLAGVSDTQYF; CDR3 DNA: TGCAGCGCCACAAGACTAGCGGGGGTCTCAGATACGCAGTATTTT
D gene: TRBD2; J gene: TRBJ2-2; V gene: TRBV10-2; clone size: .; CDR3 protein: CASSVTLAGAGELFF; CDR3 DNA: TGCGCCAGCAGTGTAACACTAGCGGGGGCCGGGGAGCTGTTTTTT
D gene: .; J gene: TRBJ2-1; V gene: TRBV11-2; clone size: .; CDR3 protein: CASSGSEQFF; CDR3 DNA: TGTGCCAGCAGCGGTAGTGAGCAGTTCTTC
D gene: TRBD1; J gene: TRBJ1-5; V gene: TRBV25-1; clone size: .; CDR3 protein: CASSDLGYRGGNQPQHF; CDR3 DNA: TGTGCCAGCAGTGATTTAGGGTACAGGGGAGGGAATCAGCCCCAGCATTTT
D gene: .; J gene: TRBJ1-1; V gene: TRBV27; clone size: .; CDR3 protein: CASSLTTGRAFF; CDR3 DNA: TGTGCCAGCAGTTTAACGACCGGTAGAGCTTTCTTT
D gene: .; J gene: TRBJ2-5; V gene: TRBV7-2; clone size: .; CDR3 protein: CASSLSLYQETQYF; CDR3 DNA: TGTGCCAGCAGCTTATCCCTCTACCAAGAGACCCAGTACTTC
D gene: .; J gene: TRBJ2-4; V gene: TRBV11-2; clone size: .; CDR3 protein: CASSRVSGAGVAKNIQYF; CDR3 DNA: TGTGCCAGCAGCCGCGTTTCGGGGGCAGGCGTAGCCAAAAACATTCAGTACTTC
D gene: .; J gene: TRBJ2-5; V gene: TRBV5-5; clone size: .; CDR3 protein: CASSLKETQYF; CDR3 DNA: TGTGCCAGCAGCTTGAAAGAGACCCAGTACTTC
D gene: TRBD2; J gene: TRBJ2-1; V gene: TRBV27; clone size: .; CDR3 protein: CASSILAGGYNEQFF; CDR3 DNA: TGTGCCAGCAGTATACTAGCGGGGGGTTACAATGAGCAGTTCTTC
D gene: TRBD1; J gene: TRBJ1-3; V gene: TRBV7-9; clone size: .; CDR3 protein: CASSPFSTGPGNTIYF; CDR3 DNA: TGTGCCAGCAGTCCATTCTCGACAGGGCCTGGAAACACCATATATTTT
D gene: TRBD1; J gene: TRBJ2-7; V gene: TRBV7-9; clone size: .; CDR3 protein: CASSLGPGQESSYEQYF; CDR3 DNA: TGTGCCAGCAGCTTAGGTCCGGGACAGGAGAGCTCCTACGAGCAGTACTTC
D gene: .; J gene: TRBJ1-2; V gene: TRBV28; clone size: .; CDR3 protein: CASSLDMANYGYTF; CDR3 DNA: TGTGCCAGCAGTTTAGATATGGCTAACTATGGCTACACCTTC
D gene: TRBD2; J gene: TRBJ2-3; V gene: TRBV5-1; clone size: .; CDR3 protein: CASSLPTGGTTDTQYF; CDR3 DNA: TGCGCCAGCAGCTTGCCTACGGGGGGGACCACAGATACGCAGTATTTT
D gene: TRBD1; J gene: TRBJ2-7; V gene: TRBV28; clone size: .; CDR3 protein: CASSVPGQGAYEQYF; CDR3 DNA: TGTGCCAGCAGTGTACCGGGACAGGGGGCCTACGAGCAGTACTTC
D gene: .; J gene: TRBJ2-7; V gene: TRBV5-1; clone size: .; CDR3 protein: CASSPAGSSYEQYF; CDR3 DNA: TGCGCCAGCAGCCCAGCAGGATCCTCCTACGAGCAGTACTTC
D gene: TRBD1; J gene: TRBJ1-4; V gene: TRBV7-9; clone size: .; CDR3 protein: CASSLGQLNEKLFF; CDR3 DNA: TGTGCCAGCAGCCTGGGACAGCTTAATGAAAAACTGTTTTTT
D gene: TRBD1; J gene: TRBJ2-7; V gene: TRBV6-6; clone size: .; CDR3 protein: CASSTRTGGEQYF; CDR3 DNA: TGTGCCAGCAGTACCCGGACAGGAGGCGAGCAGTACTTC
D gene: TRBD1; J gene: TRBJ1-2; V gene: TRBV10-1; clone size: .; CDR3 protein: CASRNRGSLYGYTF; CDR3 DNA: TGCGCCAGTCGGAACAGGGGATCGCTCTATGGCTACACCTTC
D gene: .; J gene: TRBJ2-7; V gene: TRBV5-1; clone size: .; CDR3 protein: CASSLVSSPSYEQYF; CDR3 DNA: TGCGCCAGCAGCTTGGTCTCTAGCCCCTCCTACGAGCAGTACTTC
D gene: .; J gene: TRBJ2-1; V gene: TRBV5-5; clone size: .; CDR3 protein: CASSLAPLYYNEQFF; CDR3 DNA: TGTGCCAGCAGCTTGGCCCCACTCTATTACAATGAGCAGTTCTTC
D gene: .; J gene: TRBJ2-3; V gene: TRBV5-1; clone size: .; CDR3 protein: CASSLRSLETDTQYF; CDR3 DNA: TGCGCCAGCAGCTTGAGGTCCCTAGAGACAGATACGCAGTATTTT
D gene: TRBD1; J gene: TRBJ1-5; V gene: TRBV2; clone size: .; CDR3 protein: CASSPLLGQGGNQPQHF; CDR3 DNA: TGTGCCAGCAGTCCCCTCTTAGGGCAGGGGGGCAATCAGCCCCAGCATTTT
D gene: .; J gene: TRBJ2-7; V gene: TRBV4-3; clone size: once; CDR3 protein: CASSQDWPGEQYF; CDR3 DNA: TGCGCCAGCAGCCAAGATTGGCCGGGCGAGCAGTACTTC
D gene: .; J gene: TRBJ1-1; V gene: TRBV5-1; clone size: .; CDR3 protein: CASSAVGLGTEAFF; CDR3 DNA: TGCGCCAGCAGCGCGGTAGGGTTGGGAACTGAAGCTTTCTTT
D gene: .; J gene: TRBJ1-2; V gene: TRBV13; clone size: .; CDR3 protein: CASSLQVRGYTF; CDR3 DNA: TGTGCCAGCAGCTTACAAGTGCGTGGCTACACCTTC
D gene: .; J gene: TRBJ2-7; V gene: TRBV5-1; clone size: few; CDR3 protein: CASSTGHTYEQYF; CDR3 DNA: TGCGCCAGCAGCACGGGACACACCTACGAGCAGTACTTC
D gene: .; J gene: TRBJ1-1; V gene: TRBV7-9; clone size: .; CDR3 protein: CASTPSGTVNTEAFF; CDR3 DNA: TGTGCCTCTACTCCCAGCGGGACGGTGAACACTGAAGCTTTCTTT
D gene: TRBD1; J gene: TRBJ1-6; V gene: TRBV7-9; clone size: .; CDR3 protein: CASSLEGTGVSPLHF; CDR3 DNA: TGTGCCAGCAGCTTAGAGGGGACAGGGGTTTCACCCCTCCACTTT
D gene: .; J gene: TRBJ2-5; V gene: TRBV18; clone size: .; CDR3 protein: CASSPLSQETQYF; CDR3 DNA: TGTGCCAGCTCACCCCTATCCCAGGAGACCCAGTACTTC
D gene: .; J gene: TRBJ2-4; V gene: TRBV7-9; clone size: .; CDR3 protein: CASSLGAKNIQYF; CDR3 DNA: TGTGCCAGCAGCCTAGGGGCCAAAAACATTCAGTACTTC
D gene: .; J gene: TRBJ1-6; V gene: TRBV5-4; clone size: .; CDR3 protein: CASSLKGYNSPLHF; CDR3 DNA: TGTGCCAGCAGCTTGAAGGGGTATAATTCACCCCTCCACTTT
D gene: .; J gene: TRBJ2-7; V gene: TRBV5-1; clone size: .; CDR3 protein: CASSLAEKPDYEQYF; CDR3 DNA: TGCGCCAGCAGCTTGGCAGAGAAACCGGACTACGAGCAGTACTTC
D gene: .; J gene: TRBJ1-1; V gene: TRBV5-1; clone size: .; CDR3 protein: CASSLEAGNTEAFF; CDR3 DNA: TGCGCCAGCAGCTTGGAGGCGGGGAACACTGAAGCTTTCTTT